The table lists the clone carrying this TCR beta chain with a few counts. Antigen: not known. The source of the sample is a study of blood T cells in healthy people across ages. Study results and limitations: Diversity was higher, and naive CD4+ cells more numerous, in long-lived donors than in aged donors.

Then a second PCR, running about 6 to 12 cycles, was carried out with a sample-barcoded 5' primer and a J-beta primer mix. Each cDNA molecule was tagged by a template-switch adaptor that had 12 random nucleotides. TCRdb re-derived calls from the 5' RACE reads in MiXCR, one entry per CDR3 protein. This sample yields nearly 1 million distinct CDR3 sequences, of which just over 50% are seen a single time; around a fifth belongs to the top ten. This CDR3 region has 12 residues. Germline loops: CDR1 DFQATT, CDR2 SNEGSKA (reference sequence). Trimming stripped 3 bases from V and 3 bases from J, with 9 bases between.

This sequence joins TRBV20-1 and TRBJ2-7; weak D call: TRBD2 (6 bases). Sequenced sample: blood. This sequence originates from a woman aged 55-75 years in good health. Here the CDR3 reads CSASRGGYEQYF. The CDR3 DNA reads TGCAGTGCTAGTCGGGGAGGCTACGAGCAGTACTTC.